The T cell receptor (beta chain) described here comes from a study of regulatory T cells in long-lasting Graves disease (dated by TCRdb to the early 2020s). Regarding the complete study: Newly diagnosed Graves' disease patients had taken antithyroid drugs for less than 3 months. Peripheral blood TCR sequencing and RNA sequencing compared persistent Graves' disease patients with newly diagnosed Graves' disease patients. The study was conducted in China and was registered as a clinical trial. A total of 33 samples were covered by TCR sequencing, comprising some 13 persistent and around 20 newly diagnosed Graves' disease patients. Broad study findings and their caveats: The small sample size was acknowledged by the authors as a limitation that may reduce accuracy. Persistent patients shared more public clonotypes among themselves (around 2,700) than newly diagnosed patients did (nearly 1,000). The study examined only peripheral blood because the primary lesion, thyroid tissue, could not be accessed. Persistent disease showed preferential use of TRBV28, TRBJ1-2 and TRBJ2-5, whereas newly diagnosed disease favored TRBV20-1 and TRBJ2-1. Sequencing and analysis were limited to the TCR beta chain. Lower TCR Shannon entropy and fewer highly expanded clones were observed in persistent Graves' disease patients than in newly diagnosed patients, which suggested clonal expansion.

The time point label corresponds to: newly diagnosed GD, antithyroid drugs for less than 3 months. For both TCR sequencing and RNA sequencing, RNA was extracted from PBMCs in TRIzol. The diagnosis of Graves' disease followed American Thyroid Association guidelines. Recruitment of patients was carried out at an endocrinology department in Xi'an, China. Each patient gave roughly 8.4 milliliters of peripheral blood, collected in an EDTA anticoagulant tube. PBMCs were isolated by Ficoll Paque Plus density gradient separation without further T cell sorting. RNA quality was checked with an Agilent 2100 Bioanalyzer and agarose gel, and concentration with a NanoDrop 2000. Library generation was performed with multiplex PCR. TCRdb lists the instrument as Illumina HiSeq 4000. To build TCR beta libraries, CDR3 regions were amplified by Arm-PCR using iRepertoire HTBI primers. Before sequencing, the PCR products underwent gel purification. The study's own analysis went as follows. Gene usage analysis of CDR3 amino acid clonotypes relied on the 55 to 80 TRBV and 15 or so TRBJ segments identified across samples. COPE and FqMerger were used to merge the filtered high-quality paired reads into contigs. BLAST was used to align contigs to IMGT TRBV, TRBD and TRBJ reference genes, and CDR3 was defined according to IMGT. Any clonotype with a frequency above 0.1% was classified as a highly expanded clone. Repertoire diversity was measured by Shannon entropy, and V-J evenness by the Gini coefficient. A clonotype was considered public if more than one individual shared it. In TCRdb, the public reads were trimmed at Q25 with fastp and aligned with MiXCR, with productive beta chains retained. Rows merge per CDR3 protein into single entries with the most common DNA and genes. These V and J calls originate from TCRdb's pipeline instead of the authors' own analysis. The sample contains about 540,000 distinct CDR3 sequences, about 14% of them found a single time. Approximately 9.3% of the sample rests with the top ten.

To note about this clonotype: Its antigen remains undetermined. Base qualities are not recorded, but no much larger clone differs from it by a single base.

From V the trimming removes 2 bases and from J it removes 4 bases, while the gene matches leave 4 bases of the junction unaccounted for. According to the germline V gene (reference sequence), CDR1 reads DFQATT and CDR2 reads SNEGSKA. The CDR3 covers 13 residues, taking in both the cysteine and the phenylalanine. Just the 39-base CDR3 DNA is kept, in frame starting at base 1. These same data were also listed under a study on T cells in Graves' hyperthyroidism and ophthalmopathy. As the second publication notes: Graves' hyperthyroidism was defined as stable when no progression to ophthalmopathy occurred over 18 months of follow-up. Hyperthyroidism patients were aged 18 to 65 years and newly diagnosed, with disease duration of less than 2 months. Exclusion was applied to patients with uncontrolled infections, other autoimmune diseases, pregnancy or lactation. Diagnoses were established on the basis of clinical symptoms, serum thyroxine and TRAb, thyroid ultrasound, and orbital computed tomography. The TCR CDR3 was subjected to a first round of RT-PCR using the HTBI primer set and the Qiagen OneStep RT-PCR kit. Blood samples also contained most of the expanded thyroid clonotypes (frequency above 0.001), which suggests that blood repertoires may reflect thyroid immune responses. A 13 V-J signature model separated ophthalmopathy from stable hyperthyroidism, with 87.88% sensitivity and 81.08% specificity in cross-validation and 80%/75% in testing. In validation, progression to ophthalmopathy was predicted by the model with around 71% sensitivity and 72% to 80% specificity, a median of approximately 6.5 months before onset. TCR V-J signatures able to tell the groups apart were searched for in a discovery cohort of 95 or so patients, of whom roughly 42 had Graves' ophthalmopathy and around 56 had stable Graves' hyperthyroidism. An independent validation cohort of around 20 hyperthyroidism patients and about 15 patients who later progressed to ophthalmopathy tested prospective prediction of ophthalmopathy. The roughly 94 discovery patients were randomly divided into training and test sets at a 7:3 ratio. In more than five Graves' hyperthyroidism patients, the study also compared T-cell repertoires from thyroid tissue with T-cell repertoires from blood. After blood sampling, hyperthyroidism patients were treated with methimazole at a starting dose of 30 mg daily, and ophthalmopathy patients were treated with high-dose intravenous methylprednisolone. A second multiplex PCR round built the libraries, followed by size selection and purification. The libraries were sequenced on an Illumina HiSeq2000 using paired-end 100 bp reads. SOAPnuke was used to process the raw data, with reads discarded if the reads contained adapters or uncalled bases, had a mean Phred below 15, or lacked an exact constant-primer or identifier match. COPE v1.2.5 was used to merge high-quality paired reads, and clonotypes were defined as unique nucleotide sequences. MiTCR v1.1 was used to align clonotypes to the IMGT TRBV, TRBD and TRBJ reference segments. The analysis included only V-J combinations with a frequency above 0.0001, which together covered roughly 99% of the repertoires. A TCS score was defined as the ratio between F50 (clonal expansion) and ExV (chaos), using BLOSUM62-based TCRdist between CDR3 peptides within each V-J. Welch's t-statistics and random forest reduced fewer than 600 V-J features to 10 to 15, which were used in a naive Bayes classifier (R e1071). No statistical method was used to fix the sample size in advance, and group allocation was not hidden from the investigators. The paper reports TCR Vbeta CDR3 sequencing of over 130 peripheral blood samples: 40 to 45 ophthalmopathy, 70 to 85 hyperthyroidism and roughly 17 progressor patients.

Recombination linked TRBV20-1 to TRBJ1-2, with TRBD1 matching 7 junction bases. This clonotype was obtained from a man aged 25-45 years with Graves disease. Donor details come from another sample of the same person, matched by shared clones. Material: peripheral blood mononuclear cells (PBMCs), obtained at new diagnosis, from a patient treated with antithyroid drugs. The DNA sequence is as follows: TGCAGTGCTAGAAACCGGGACAGCTATGGCTACACCTTC. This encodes CSARNRDSYGYTF.